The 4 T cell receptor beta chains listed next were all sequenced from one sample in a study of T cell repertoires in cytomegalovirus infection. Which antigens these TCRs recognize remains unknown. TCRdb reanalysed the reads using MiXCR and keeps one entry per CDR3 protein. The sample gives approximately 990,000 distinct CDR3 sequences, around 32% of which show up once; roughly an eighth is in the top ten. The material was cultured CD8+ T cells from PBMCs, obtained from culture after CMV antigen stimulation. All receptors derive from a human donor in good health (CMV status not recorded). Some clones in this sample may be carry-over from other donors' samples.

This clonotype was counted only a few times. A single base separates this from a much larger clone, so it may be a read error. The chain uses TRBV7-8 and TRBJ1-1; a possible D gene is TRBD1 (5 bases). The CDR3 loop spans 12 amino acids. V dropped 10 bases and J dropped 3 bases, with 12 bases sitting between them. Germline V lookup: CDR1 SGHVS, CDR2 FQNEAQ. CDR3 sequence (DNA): TGTGCCAACACGCCGGGGGACACTGAAGCTTTCTTT. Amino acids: CANTPGDTEAFF.

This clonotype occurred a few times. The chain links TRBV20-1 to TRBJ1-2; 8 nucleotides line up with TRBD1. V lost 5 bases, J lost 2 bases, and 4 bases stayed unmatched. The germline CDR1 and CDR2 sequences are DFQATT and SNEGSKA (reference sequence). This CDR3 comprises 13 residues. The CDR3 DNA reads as TGCAGTGCTGGACAGGGAGACAACTATGGCTACACCTTC. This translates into CSAGQGDNYGYTF.

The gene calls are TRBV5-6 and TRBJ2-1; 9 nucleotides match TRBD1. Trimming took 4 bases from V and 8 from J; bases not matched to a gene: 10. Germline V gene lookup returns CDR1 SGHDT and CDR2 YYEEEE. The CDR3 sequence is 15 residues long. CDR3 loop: CASSLGTGLFYEQFF. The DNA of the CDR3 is TGTGCCAGCAGCCTCGGGACAGGGTTGTTCTATGAGCAGTTCTTC. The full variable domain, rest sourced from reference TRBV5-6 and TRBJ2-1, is DAGVTQSPTHLIKTRGQQVTLRCSPKSGHDTVSWYQQALGQGPQFIFQYYEEEERQRGNFPDRFSGHQFPNYSSELNVNALLLGDSALYLCASSLGTGLFYEQFFGPGTRLTVL.

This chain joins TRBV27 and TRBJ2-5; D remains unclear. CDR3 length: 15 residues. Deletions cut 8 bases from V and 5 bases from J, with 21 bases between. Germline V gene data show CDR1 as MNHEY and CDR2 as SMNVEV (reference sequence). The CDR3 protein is CASDESQTPEETQYF. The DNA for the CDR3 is TGTGCCAGCGACGAGAGCCAAACGCCGGAGGAGACCCAGTACTTC.